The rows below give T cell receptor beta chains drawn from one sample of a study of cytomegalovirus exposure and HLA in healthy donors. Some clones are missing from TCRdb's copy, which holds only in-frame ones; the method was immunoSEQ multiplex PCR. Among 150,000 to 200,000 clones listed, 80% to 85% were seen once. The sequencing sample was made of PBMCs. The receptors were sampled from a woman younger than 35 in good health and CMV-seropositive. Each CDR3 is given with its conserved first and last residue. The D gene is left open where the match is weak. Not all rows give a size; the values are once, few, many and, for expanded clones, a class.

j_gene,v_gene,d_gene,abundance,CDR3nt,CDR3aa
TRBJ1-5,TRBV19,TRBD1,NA,TGTGCCAGTAGTATAAGGGGGGGTGATACAGGGGGTTGGAATCAGCCCCAGCATTTT,CASSIRGGDTGGWNQPQHF
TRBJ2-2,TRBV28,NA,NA,TGTGCCAGCAGTTTGGTCGCGGGGCCCGGGGAGCTGTTTTTT,CASSLVAGPGELFF
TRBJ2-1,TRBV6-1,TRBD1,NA,TGTGCCAGCAGTGAACTTGGGGGACAGGGGGCTGATGAGCAGTTCTTC,CASSELGGQGADEQFF
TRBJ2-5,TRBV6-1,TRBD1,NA,TGTGCCAGCAGTGTCGGGACAGGTGAACCAAACCAAGAGACCCAGTACTTC,CASSVGTGEPNQETQYF
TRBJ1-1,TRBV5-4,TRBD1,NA,TGTGCCAGCAGCGGGACAGCGAACACTGAAGCTTTCTTT,CASSGTANTEAFF
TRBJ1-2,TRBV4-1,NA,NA,TGCGCCAGCAGCCAAACAGTTAACTATGGCTACACCTTC,CASSQTVNYGYTF
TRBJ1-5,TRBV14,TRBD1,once,TGTGCCAGCAGCCAAGAGGCTGACAGGGGGCCAAATCAGCCCCAGCATTTT,CASSQEADRGPNQPQHF
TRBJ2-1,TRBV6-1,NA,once,TGTGCCAGCAGCTATACTAGGGGGGGGAGCGATGAGCAGTTCTTC,CASSYTRGGSDEQFF
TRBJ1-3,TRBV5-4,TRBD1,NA,TGTGCCAGCAGCTGGTGGGGACAGAGCTCTGGAAACACCATATATTTT,CASSWWGQSSGNTIYF
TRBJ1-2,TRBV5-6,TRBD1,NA,TGTGCCAGCAGCTTGACAGGGGAAGGTAACTATGGCTACACCTTC,CASSLTGEGNYGYTF
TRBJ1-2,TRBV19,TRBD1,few,TGTGCCAGTAGTATACCCTGGGCAGGGGGCAATGGCTACACCTTC,CASSIPWAGGNGYTF
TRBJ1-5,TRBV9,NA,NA,TGTGCCAGCAGCCCTGGGGCAGGAAATCAGCCCCAGCATTTT,CASSPGAGNQPQHF
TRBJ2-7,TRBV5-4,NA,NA,TGTGCCAGCAGCCGCCCCGGGACACAGTTTTACGAGCAGTACTTC,CASSRPGTQFYEQYF
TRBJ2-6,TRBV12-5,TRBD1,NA,TGTGCTAGTGGTTTAAGAACGGGACAGTCAACTGGGGCCAACGGCCTGACTTTC,CASGLRTGQSTGANGLTF
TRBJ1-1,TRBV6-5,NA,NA,TGTGCCAGCAGTTACTCGACCGGGGGCGCGGGGGAAGTCTTCTTT,CASSYSTGGAGEVFF
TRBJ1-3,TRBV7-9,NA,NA,TGTGCCAGCAGCTTCCCATACCGGAGCACAATCTCTGGAAACACCATATATTTT,CASSFPYRSTISGNTIYF
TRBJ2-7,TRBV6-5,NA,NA,TGTGCCAGCAGTTACTCGTTTAACAGTAGATACGAGCAGTACTTC,CASSYSFNSRYEQYF
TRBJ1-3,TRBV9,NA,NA,TGTGCCAGCAGCGACAGAAACACCATATATTTT,CASSDRNTIYF
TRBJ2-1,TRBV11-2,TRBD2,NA,TGTGCCAGCAGCTTAGATCGGGGCGGGGGGGCCATTGAGCAGTTCTTC,CASSLDRGGGAIEQFF
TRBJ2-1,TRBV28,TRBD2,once,TGTGCCAGCAGTTTAAGCGGGGGGGGATACAATGAGCAGTTCTTC,CASSLSGGGYNEQFF
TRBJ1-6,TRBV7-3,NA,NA,TGTGCCAGCAGCCCCCAGGGCGGTCGGCGCCTCCACTTT,CASSPQGGRRLHF
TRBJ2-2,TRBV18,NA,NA,TGTGCCAGCTCACCACTGGGACAAGGGGAGCTGTTTTTT,CASSPLGQGELFF
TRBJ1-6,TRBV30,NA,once,TGTGCCTGGAGACAAAATAATTCACCCCTCCACTTT,CAWRQNNSPLHF
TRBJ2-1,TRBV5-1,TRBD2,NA,TGCGCCAGCAGCTTTCGACCTAGCGGGGGCCCGGTGCGGGAGCAGTTCTTC,CASSFRPSGGPVREQFF
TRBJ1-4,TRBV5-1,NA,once,TGCGCCAGCAGCTTGGTCGCCGGGAATGAAAAACTGTTTTTT,CASSLVAGNEKLFF
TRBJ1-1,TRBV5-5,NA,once,TGTGCCAGCAGCACACAGGGAAAAGCTTTCTTT,CASSTQGKAFF
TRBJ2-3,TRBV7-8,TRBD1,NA,TGTGCCAGCAGCCTGCAGGGGGCTAGCACAGATACGCAGTATTTT,CASSLQGASTDTQYF
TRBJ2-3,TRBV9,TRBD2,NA,TGTGCCAGCAGCATTCGGACTAGCAGATACACAGATACGCAGTATTTT,CASSIRTSRYTDTQYF
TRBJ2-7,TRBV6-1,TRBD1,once,TGTGCCAGCAGTGAAAGGGTACAGGGGGCGCTTGAGCAGTACTTC,CASSERVQGALEQYF
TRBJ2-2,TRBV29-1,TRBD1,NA,TGCAGCGTGGGTCCGACAGGGGTCACCGGGGAGCTGTTTTTT,CSVGPTGVTGELFF
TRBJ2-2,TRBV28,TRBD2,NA,TGTGCCAGCAGTTCCCCCGCGTCCGGGGGGGGGCACGGGGAGCTGTTTTTT,CASSSPASGGGHGELFF
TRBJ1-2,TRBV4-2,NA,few,TGTGCCAGCAGCCAAGATGGCGGATATGACTATGGCTACACCTTC,CASSQDGGYDYGYTF
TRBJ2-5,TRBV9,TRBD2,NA,TGTGCCAGCAGCGCCGGACTAGCGGGCAGAGAGACCCAGTACTTC,CASSAGLAGRETQYF
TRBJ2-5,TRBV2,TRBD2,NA,TGTGCCAGCAGGCAGCTAGCGGCAGAGACCCAGTACTTC,CASRQLAAETQYF
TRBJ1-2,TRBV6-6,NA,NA,TGTGCCAGCAGTTACGGGGAGTTTTATGGCTACACCTTC,CASSYGEFYGYTF
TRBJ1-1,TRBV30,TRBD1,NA,TGTGCCTGGAGAGGACAGGGGGCGCGCCTTGAAGCTTTCTTT,CAWRGQGARLEAFF
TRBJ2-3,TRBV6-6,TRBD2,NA,TGTGCCAGCAGTAGCGGGGGGGCCAGGGCAGATACGCAGTATTTT,CASSSGGARADTQYF